This T cell receptor (beta chain) came from a study of blood T cells in healthy people across ages. Findings and limits, study-wide: Strongly correlated with naive T cell percentage was TCR beta diversity. For the donors, CMV status was unknown and possibly confounded expanded clonotype changes. Researchers judged that diversity estimates from one million T cells fell short of true values.

Then a second PCR, running about 6 to 12 cycles, was carried out with a sample-barcoded 5' primer and a J-beta primer mix. TCRdb analysed the 5' RACE reads with MiXCR anew, one entry per CDR3 protein. The data contain fewer than 1 million distinct CDR3 sequences, under 45% of them seen just once; the ten biggest clones take up roughly a fifth. This clonotype came up a few times. The antigen remains unidentified. Germline CDR1 is SGHRS and CDR2 is YFSETQ. Trimming at V came to 0 bases and at J to 2 bases, leaving 5 bases not matched to a gene. The CDR3 has 16 residues. Sequencing was carried out using blood. This receptor was identified in a man aged 55 to 70 in good health. The chain carries TRBV5-1 and TRBJ2-3, with 8 nucleotides matching TRBD2. The CDR3 sequence: CASSLAVAGNTDTQYF. In DNA form, the CDR3 reads TGCGCCAGCAGCTTGGCCGTAGCGGGGAACACAGATACGCAGTATTTT.